Given below is one T cell receptor beta chain in context. One end of the junction fails to match germline, which may point to a read error. The data derive from a study of blood T cell repertoires in COVID-19. Germline CDR1 reads MNHNY; CDR2 reads SVGAGI (reference sequence). The CDR3 contains 14 residues. Original analysis: Reference gene primer amplification gave nucleated cell count estimates. Data came from immunoSEQ multiplex PCR; TCRdb stores just in-frame clones and leaves some out. That table furnishes V, J and clone size, whereas the DNA furnished D and trimming. Among some 230,000 clones listed, more than 75% were seen once.

The sequence came from a man in his forties or fifties who had recovered from COVID-19. V and J are TRBV6-6 and TRBJ1-4; 8 nucleotides agree with TRBD1. Sequencing input: peripheral blood. The CDR3 nucleotides read TGTGCCAGCAGCTACTGGACAGGGAATGAAAAACTGTTTTTT. As protein: CASSYWTGNEKLFF.